This TCR beta chain stems from a study of blood T cell repertoires in COVID-19. Background on the study: There were acute and convalescent COVID-19 samples, and they came from the United States, Italy and Spain. Sources were T cells, B-cell-depleted T cells, or PBMCs; the material itself was cDNA or gDNA.

This clone was observed at least ten times. Other DNA sequences within the sample encode an identical CDR3. CDR1 is KGHDR and CDR2 is SFDVKD in the germline V gene. This CDR3 has 12 residues. V dropped 6 bases and J dropped 2 bases, with 6 bases sitting between them. Authors' data handling: Estimated nucleated cell counts came from reference gene primer amplification. TCRdb's table, derived via immunoSEQ multiplex PCR, lists solely in-frame clones and lacks some. From that table come the V and J calls and clone size; the DNA was used to work out D and trimming. This sample has 93,000 or so clones, with nearly 85% found just once.

The specimen sequenced was peripheral blood. This clonotype originated in a human donor in a cohort sampled during active or convalescent COVID-19. The J gene is TRBJ1-2, the V gene TRBV24-1; D unresolved. The chain's CDR3 is CATSSGNYGYTF. CDR3 nucleotide sequence: TGTGCCACCAGTTCCGGGAACTATGGCTACACCTTC.